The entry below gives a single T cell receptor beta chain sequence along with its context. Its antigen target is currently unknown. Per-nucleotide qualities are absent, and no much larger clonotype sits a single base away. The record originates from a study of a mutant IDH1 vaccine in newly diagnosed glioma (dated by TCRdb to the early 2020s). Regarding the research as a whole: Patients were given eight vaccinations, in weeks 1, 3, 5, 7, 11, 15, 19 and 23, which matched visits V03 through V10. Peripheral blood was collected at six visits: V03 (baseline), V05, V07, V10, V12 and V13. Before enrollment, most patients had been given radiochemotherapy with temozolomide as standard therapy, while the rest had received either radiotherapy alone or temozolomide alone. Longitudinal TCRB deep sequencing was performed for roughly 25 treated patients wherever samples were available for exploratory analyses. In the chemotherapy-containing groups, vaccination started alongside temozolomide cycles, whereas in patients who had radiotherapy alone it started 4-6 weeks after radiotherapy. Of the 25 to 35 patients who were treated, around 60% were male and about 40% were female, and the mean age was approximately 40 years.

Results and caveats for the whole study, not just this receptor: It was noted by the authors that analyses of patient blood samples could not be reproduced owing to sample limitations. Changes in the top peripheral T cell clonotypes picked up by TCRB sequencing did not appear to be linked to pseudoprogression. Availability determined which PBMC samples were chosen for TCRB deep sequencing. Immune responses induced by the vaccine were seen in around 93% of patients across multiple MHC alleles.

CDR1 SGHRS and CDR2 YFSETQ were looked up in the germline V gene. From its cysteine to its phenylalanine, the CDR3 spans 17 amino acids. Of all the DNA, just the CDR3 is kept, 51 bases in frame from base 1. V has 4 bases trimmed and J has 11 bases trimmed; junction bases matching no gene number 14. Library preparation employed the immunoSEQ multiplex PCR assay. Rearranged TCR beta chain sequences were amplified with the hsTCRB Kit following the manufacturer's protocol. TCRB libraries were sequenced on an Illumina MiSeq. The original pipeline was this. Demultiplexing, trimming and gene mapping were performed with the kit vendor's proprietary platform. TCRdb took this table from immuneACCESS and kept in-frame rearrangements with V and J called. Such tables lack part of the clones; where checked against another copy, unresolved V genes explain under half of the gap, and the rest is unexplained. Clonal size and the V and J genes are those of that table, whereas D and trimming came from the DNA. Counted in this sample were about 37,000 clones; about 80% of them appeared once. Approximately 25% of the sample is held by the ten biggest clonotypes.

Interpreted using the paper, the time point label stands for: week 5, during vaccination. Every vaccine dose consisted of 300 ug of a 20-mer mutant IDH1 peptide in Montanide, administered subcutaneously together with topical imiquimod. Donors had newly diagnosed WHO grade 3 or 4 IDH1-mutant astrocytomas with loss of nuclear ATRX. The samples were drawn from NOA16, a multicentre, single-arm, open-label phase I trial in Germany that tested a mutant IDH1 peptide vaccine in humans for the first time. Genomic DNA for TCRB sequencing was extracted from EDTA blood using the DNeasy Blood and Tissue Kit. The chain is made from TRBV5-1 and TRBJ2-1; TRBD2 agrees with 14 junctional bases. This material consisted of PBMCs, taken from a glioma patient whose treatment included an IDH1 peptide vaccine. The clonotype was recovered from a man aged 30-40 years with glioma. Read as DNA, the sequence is TGCGCCAGCAGCCTGGAAAACACCGGGACTAGCGGGGGTCAGCAGTTCTTC. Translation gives CASSLENTGTSGGQQFF. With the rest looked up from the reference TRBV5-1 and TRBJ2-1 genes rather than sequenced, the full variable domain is KAGVTQTPRYLIKTRGQQVTLSCSPISGHRSVSWYQQTPGQGLQFLFEYFSETQRNKGNFPGRFSGRQFSNSRSEMNVSTLELGDSALYLCASSLENTGTSGGQQFFGPGTRLTVL.